What follows are 22 T cell receptor beta chains derived from one specimen sequenced in a study of PD-L1 blockade in urothelial cancer. Specified time point: pretreatment peripheral blood. The assay was immunoSEQ multiplex PCR, and TCRdb's table has in-frame clones only and misses some. Of approximately 50,000 clones listed, about 88% were seen once; the top ten hold 3% to 4%. This material consisted of PBMCs, taken around atezolizumab (anti-PD-L1) treatment. Receptor source: a man aged 65-85 years with urothelial cancer.

This clone has just a few counts. The J gene is TRBJ2-1, the V gene TRBV4-2; a weak D match, TRBD2 (6 bases). This CDR3 has 14 residues. The ends were cut back, 4 bases at V and 1 base at J, with 8 bases in the middle. The V gene's germline CDR1 is LGHNA and CDR2 YNFKEQ. The CDR3 reads CASSRRDSYNEQFF. The DNA of the CDR3 is TGTGCCAGCAGCCGGCGGGATTCCTACAATGAGCAGTTCTTC.

V gene TRBV29-1 combines with J gene TRBJ1-1; D is undetermined. V lost 3 bases to trimming and J lost 4 bases, with 12 bases between them. This CDR3 spans 13 amino acids. Germline V CDR1 and CDR2: SQVTM, ANQGSEA. The CDR3 DNA follows: TGCAGCGTTGAGGAAACCCGGGGCACTGAAGCTTTCTTT. Protein product: CSVEETRGTEAFF.

The chain carries TRBV4-2 and TRBJ2-2; the match to TRBD1 covers 9 bases. The CDR3 consists of 17 residues. The J segment lost 2 bases and the V segment lost 4 bases, leaving 8 bases of the junction unmatched. Germline loops: CDR1 LGHNA, CDR2 YNFKEQ. DNA for the CDR3: TGTGCCAGCAGCCCGAGGACAGGGGACCACAACACCGGGGAGCTGTTTTTT. Translating gives CASSPRTGDHNTGELFF.

The chain joins TRBV5-1 to TRBJ2-3; D may be TRBD1 (5 bases). The CDR3 consists of 14 residues. Looked up from germline, CDR1 is SGHRS and CDR2 is YFSETQ. V was clipped by 3 bases and J by 2 bases, with 10 bases between them. Written as DNA, the CDR3 is TGCGCCAGCAGCTCAGCCAGGGTCACAGATACGCAGTATTTT. Encoded protein: CASSSARVTDTQYF.

This clone appeared once. This sequence joins TRBV4-1 and TRBJ2-5; 16 bases fit TRBD2. The CDR3 covers 16 residues. The V and J ends lost 8 bases and 5 bases, in that order; junction bases with no gene match: 8. CDR1 and CDR2 from the germline V gene are MGHRA and YSYEKL. The CDR3 nucleotides are TGCGCCAGCCGCGGGACTAGCGGGAGGGGCCTCGAGACCCAGTACTTC. This sequence encodes CASRGTSGRGLETQYF.

V usage is TRBV6-6 and J usage is TRBJ2-5, with 8 positions matching TRBD2. With V trimmed by 7 bases and J by 2 bases, 3 bases remained unmatched. The CDR3 is made up of 13 amino acids. In germline, CDR1 is MNHNY, CDR2 SVGAGI (reference sequence). The CDR3 is CASKGGGQETQYF. CDR3 coding DNA: TGTGCCAGCAAGGGCGGGGGGCAAGAGACCCAGTACTTC.

J is TRBJ2-3 and V is TRBV4-1, with 7 bases that match TRBD2. The CDR3 extends over 19 amino acids. The germline V gene encodes CDR1 MGHRA and CDR2 YSYEKL. The V segment lost 3 bases and the J segment 4 bases; nucleotides outside the gene matches: 19. CDR3: CASSQDWAAGESFADTQYF. The CDR3 DNA sequence: TGCGCCAGCAGCCAGGATTGGGCGGCGGGGGAATCATTCGCAGATACGCAGTATTTT.

The chain uses TRBV5-5 and TRBJ1-5, with TRBD1 matching 9 bases. CDR1 is SGHKS, CDR2 YYEKEE, per germline (reference sequence). V trimming: 3 bases; J trimming: 2 bases; junction bases outside the gene matches: 6. There are 16 residues in the CDR3. The chain's CDR3 is CASSSGTGIGNQPQHF. CDR3 nucleotides: TGTGCCAGCAGCTCCGGGACAGGGATTGGCAATCAGCCCCAGCATTTT.

V gene TRBV14 combines with J gene TRBJ2-7; a weak D match, TRBD1 (6 bases). CDR1 and CDR2 (germline): SGHDN, FVKESK. The CDR3 loop spans 14 amino acids. The V gene lost 1 base and the J gene lost 6 bases, with 13 bases spanning the gap. As DNA, the CDR3 is TGTGCCAGCAGCCAAGGAAACAGGGTCTCCGAGCAGTACTTC. The encoded protein is CASSQGNRVSEQYF.

This chain uses TRBV13 with TRBJ2-7, with a weak D call TRBD1 (6 bases). The CDR3 is made up of 14 amino acids. The V end was cut by 0 bases, the J end by 0 bases, with 6 bases between. In germline, CDR1 is PRHDT, CDR2 FYEKMQ (reference sequence). The CDR3 nucleotides read TGTGCCAGCAGCTTAGGGGACAGCTCCTACGAGCAGTACTTC. This gives the protein CASSLGDSSYEQYF.

V and J are TRBV7-3 and TRBJ2-1; D is unclear. Germline values: CDR1 SGHTA, CDR2 FQGTGA. Deletions cut 5 bases from V and 7 bases from J, with 9 bases between. This CDR3 has 12 residues. The CDR3 bases are TGTGCCAGCAGCCCAGACTCGAATGAGCAGTTCTTC. As protein: CASSPDSNEQFF.

The rearrangement joins TRBV7-6 to TRBJ1-3; no firm D call. V was pared by 3 bases and J by 0 bases, with 6 bases between. CDR3 length: 14 residues. Germline CDR1 reads SGHVS; CDR2 reads FNYEAQ. CDR3 region: CASSLAVSGNTIYF. The CDR3, as DNA: TGTGCCAGCAGCTTGGCTGTCTCTGGAAACACCATATATTTT. Combining the CDR3 with reference TRBV7-6 and TRBJ1-3 gives the whole variable domain GAGVSQSPRYKVTKRGQDVALRCDPISGHVSLYWYRQALGQGPEFLTYFNYEAQQDKSGLPNDRFSAERPEGSISTLTIQRTEQRDSAMYRCASSLAVSGNTIYFGEGSWLTVV.

As DNA, the CDR3 is TGTGCCAGCAGTTTCAGGGGGGCGGGGACTTCGAGCTCCTACGAGCAGTACTTC. The encoded protein is CASSFRGAGTSSSYEQYF. The V call is TRBV28, the J call TRBJ2-7; perhaps TRBD1 as D (7 bases). Germline V gene lookup returns CDR1 MDHEN and CDR2 SYDVKM. V was clipped by 3 bases and J by 0 bases, with 21 bases between them. This CDR3 contains 18 residues.

V usage is TRBV4-1 and J usage is TRBJ2-7, with 14 bases aligning to TRBD2. The trim removed 3 bases at V and 4 bases at J, leaving 2 bases unmatched. Germline CDR1 and CDR2: MGHRA and YSYEKL. This CDR3 is built from 15 residues. Written as DNA, the CDR3 is TGCGCCAGCAGCCAGGGACTAGCGGGAGTTTACGAGCAGTACTTC. It encodes CASSQGLAGVYEQYF.

This sequence joins TRBV7-2 and TRBJ2-7; D gene ambiguous. The CDR3 length is 12 residues. Trimming removed 5 bases from V and 2 bases from J, with 7 bases in between. Germline lookup yields CDR1 SGHTA and CDR2 FQGNSA. The CDR3 DNA reads TGTGCCAGCAGCACTACAACCTACGAGCAGTACTTC. Protein sequence: CASSTTTYEQYF.

This clone was picked up a small number of times. The chain carries TRBV4-3 and TRBJ1-5; possibly TRBD1 for D (5 bases). Germline V gene sequence: CDR1 LGHNA, CDR2 YSLEER. The CDR3 has 14 amino acids. V dropped 4 bases and J dropped 7 bases, with 14 bases sitting between them. Here the CDR3 reads CASSPDGGVQPQHF. As DNA, the CDR3 is TGCGCCAGCAGCCCAGATGGGGGGGTCCAGCCCCAGCATTTT.

As DNA, the CDR3 is TGTGCCACCAGCCGGGGGAGGGGGACGGAAAACACTGAAGCTTTCTTT. Its protein is CATSRGRGTENTEAFF. The chain couples TRBV15 to TRBJ1-1; tentative D call: TRBD1 (6 bases). Germline V gene lookup returns CDR1 LNHNV and CDR2 YYDKDF (reference sequence). The CDR3 runs 16 residues. V lost 5 bases and J lost 2, with 18 bases in between.

The chain carries TRBV19 and TRBJ2-1, with 10 bases fitting TRBD2. The CDR3 has 13 residues. Trimming removed 4 bases from V and 8 bases from J; junction bases left unmatched: 2. Germline CDR1 and CDR2: LNHDA and SQIVND (reference sequence). CDR3: CASSSLAGDEQFF. The CDR3 region has the DNA TGTGCCAGTAGTAGTCTAGCGGGAGATGAGCAGTTCTTC. The full variable domain, with the rest looked up from reference TRBV19 and TRBJ2-1, is DGGITQSPKYLFRKEGQNVTLSCEQNLNHDAMYWYRQDPGQGLRLIYYSQIVNDFQKGDIAEGYSVSREKKESFPLTVTSAQKNPTAFYLCASSSLAGDEQFFGPGTRLTVL.

The chain employs TRBV30 and TRBJ1-2; a possible D gene is TRBD1 (5 bases). The ends were cut back, 5 bases at V and 13 bases at J, with 17 bases in the middle. This CDR3 spans 11 amino acids. Per the germline V gene, CDR1 is GTSNPN and CDR2 is SVGIG (reference sequence). The CDR3 DNA reads as TGTGCCTGGGGGGCGAATTTAGGCCCCACCTTC. Translating gives CAWGANLGPTF. Drawing the rest from reference TRBV30 and TRBJ1-2, the complete variable domain is SQTIHQWPATLVQPVGSPLSLECTVEGTSNPNLYWYRQAAGRGLQLLFYSVGIGQISSEVPQNLSASRPQDRQFILSSKKLLLSDSGFYLCAWGANLGPTFGSGTRLTVV.

The rearrangement links TRBV5-4 to TRBJ2-1, with TRBD1 as a possible D gene (6 bases). CDR3 length equals 15 residues. V lost 2 bases and J lost 3, with 12 bases in between. Germline values: CDR1 SGHNT, CDR2 YYREEE (reference sequence). Here the CDR3 DNA reads TGTGCCAGCAGCTTACAGGGCGCAGTCTACAATGAGCAGTTCTTC. Protein sequence: CASSLQGAVYNEQFF. Full variable domain (missing parts from reference TRBV5-4 and TRBJ2-1): ETGVTQSPTHLIKTRGQQVTLRCSSQSGHNTVSWYQQALGQGPQFIFQYYREEENGRGNFPPRFSGLQFPNYSSELNVNALELDDSALYLCASSLQGAVYNEQFFGPGTRLTVL.

The chain combines TRBV4-1 with TRBJ2-5; TRBD1 matches 7 bases. Looked up from germline, CDR1 is MGHRA and CDR2 is YSYEKL. The J segment lost 5 bases and the V segment lost 1 base, leaving 7 bases of the junction unmatched. This CDR3 comprises 15 residues. The CDR3 sequence is CASSQVSGRGETQYF. In DNA, the CDR3 is TGCGCCAGCAGCCAAGTAAGCGGCAGGGGGGAGACCCAGTACTTC.

The gene calls are TRBV4-3 and TRBJ1-2; no clear D gene. CDR3 length equals 16 residues. V was cut by 0 bases and J by 4 bases, with 15 bases left in between. The germline CDR1 and CDR2 sequences are LGHNA and YSLEER. The CDR3 region has the DNA TGCGCCAGCAGCCAAGATCTCCAGGCCACGGCCTATGGCTACACCTTC. As protein: CASSQDLQATAYGYTF.